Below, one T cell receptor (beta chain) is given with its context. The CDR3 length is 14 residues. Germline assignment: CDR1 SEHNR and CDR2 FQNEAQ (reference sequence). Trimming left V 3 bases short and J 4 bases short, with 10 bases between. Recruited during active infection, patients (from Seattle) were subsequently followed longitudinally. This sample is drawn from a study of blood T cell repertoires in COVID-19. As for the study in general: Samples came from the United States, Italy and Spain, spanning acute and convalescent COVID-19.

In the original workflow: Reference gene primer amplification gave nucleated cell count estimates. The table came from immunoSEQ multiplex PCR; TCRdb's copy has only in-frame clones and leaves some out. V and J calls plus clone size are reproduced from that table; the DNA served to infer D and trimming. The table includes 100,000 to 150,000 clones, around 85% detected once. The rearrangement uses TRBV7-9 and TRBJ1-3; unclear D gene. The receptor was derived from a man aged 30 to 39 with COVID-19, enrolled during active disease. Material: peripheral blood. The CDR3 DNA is TGTGCCAGCAGCTTTACGCAAGCCGGAAACACCATATATTTT. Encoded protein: CASSFTQAGNTIYF. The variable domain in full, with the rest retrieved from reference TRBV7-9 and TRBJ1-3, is DTGVSQNPRHKITKRGQNVTFRCDPISEHNRLYWYRQTLGQGPEFLTYFQNEAQLEKSRLLSDRFSAERPKGSFSTLEIQRTEQGDSAMYLCASSFTQAGNTIYFGEGSWLTVV.